Presented here are 14 T cell receptor beta chains from one specimen sequenced in a study of T cells in Graves' hyperthyroidism and ophthalmopathy. It was RNA transcripts that yielded the amplified TCR beta CDR3 regions. First-round RT-PCR with HTBI primers amplified the TCR CDR3 region. From the multiplex PCR reads, TCRdb called clonotypes with MiXCR, one entry per CDR3 protein. The table records roughly 500,000 distinct CDR3 sequences, roughly 23% of them present only once. The specimen was blood. The receptors here all came from a woman in her 70s with Graves' ophthalmopathy.

The chain combines TRBV3-1 with TRBJ2-1; D perhaps matches TRBD1 (5 bases). The CDR3 spans 15 residues. The germline CDR1 and CDR2 sequences are LGHDT and YNNKEL (reference sequence). V was cut by 4 bases and J by 0 bases, with 10 bases left in between. The CDR3 coding sequence is TGTGCCAGCAGCCTGACAGACACCTCCTACAATGAGCAGTTCTTC. It translates to CASSLTDTSYNEQFF.

The chain is built from TRBV20-1 and TRBJ2-2; 7 nucleotides match TRBD2. Unmatched junction bases numbered 9, after V lost 0 bases and J lost 5 bases. The CDR3 has 16 amino acids. Germline lookup yields CDR1 DFQATT and CDR2 SNEGSKA (reference sequence). CDR3 sequence reads: CSARDWGGPETGELFF. CDR3 nucleotides: TGCAGTGCTAGAGATTGGGGAGGGCCGGAGACCGGGGAGCTGTTTTTT.

This clonotype was seen repeatedly, ten times or more. V gene TRBV27 combines with J gene TRBJ1-2; 8 bases are a match to TRBD1. With 5 bases clipped from V and 4 bases from J, the junction kept 6 bases outside the gene matches. The CDR3 contains 14 residues. Germline loops: CDR1 MNHEY, CDR2 SMNVEV (reference sequence). The CDR3 DNA is TGTGCCAGCAGTGAGGACAGGGTACTCTATGGCTACACCTTC. Protein: CASSEDRVLYGYTF.

The chain links TRBV27 to TRBJ2-7; 13 positions agree with TRBD2. V was clipped by 7 bases and J by 7 bases; unmatched bases: 10. The germline CDR1 and CDR2 sequences are MNHEY and SMNVEV (reference sequence). This CDR3 is built from 15 residues. The CDR3 coding sequence is TGTGCCAGCACTGAACTAGCGGGAGGGCCGGGAGAGCAGTACTTC. Translated, it gives CASTELAGGPGEQYF.

In its sample, this clonotype was seen a few times. V is TRBV7-8 and J is TRBJ2-1, with 9 nucleotides matching TRBD1. The J segment lost 4 bases and the V segment lost 5 bases, leaving 6 bases of the junction unmatched. The CDR3 contains 15 residues. CDR1 SGHVS and CDR2 FQNEAQ come from the germline V gene. The CDR3 is CASSRTGTGYNEQFF. In DNA form, the CDR3 reads TGTGCCAGCAGCCGAACCGGGACAGGGTACAATGAGCAGTTCTTC.

Concerning this clonotype: A junction boundary mismatches the germline segment, possibly from a read error. The chain links TRBV3-1 to TRBJ2-1; 12 bases agree with TRBD2. CDR1 and CDR2 from the germline V gene are LGHDT and YNNKEL (reference sequence). The CDR3 spans 14 residues. This CDR3 is CASSTSGGYNGQFF. CDR3 coding DNA: TGTGCCAGCAGCACTAGCGGGGGGTACAATGGGCAGTTCTTC.

In its sample, this clonotype was seen a few times. The chain links TRBV28 to TRBJ1-3; 11 bases align to TRBD1. The J segment lost 3 bases and the V segment lost 6 bases, leaving 1 base of the junction unmatched. The CDR3 totals 14 residues. Germline loops: CDR1 MDHEN, CDR2 SYDVKM. The DNA of the CDR3 is TGTGCCAGCAGGGGACAGGGGGGTGGAAACACCATATATTTT. Residues: CASRGQGGGNTIYF. The entire variable domain, with the rest obtained from reference TRBV28 and TRBJ1-3, is as follows: DVKVTQSSRYLVKRTGEKVFLECVQDMDHENMFWYRQDPGLGLRLIYFSYDVKMKEKGDIPEGYSVSREKKERFSLILESASTNQTSMYLCASRGQGGGNTIYFGEGSWLTVV.

The V call is TRBV25-1, the J call TRBJ2-2; D may be TRBD2 (5 bases). Germline V gives CDR1 MGHDK, CDR2 SYGVNS. The V end lost 6 bases, the J end lost 5 bases, and 22 bases lay between the germline ends. The CDR3 is 17 amino acids. This CDR3 is CASRGSKTKRRTGELFF. CDR3 in DNA: TGTGCCAGCAGGGGGTCGAAAACAAAGCGGAGGACCGGGGAGCTGTTTTTT. Full variable domain (remainder filled in from reference TRBV25-1 and TRBJ2-2): EADIYQTPRYLVIGTGKKITLECSQTMGHDKMYWYQQDPGMELHLIHYSYGVNSTEKGDLSSESTVSRIRTEHFPLTLESARPSHTSQYLCASRGSKTKRRTGELFFGEGSRLTVL.

V usage is TRBV30 and J usage is TRBJ2-2; 8 bases align to TRBD2. Germline values: CDR1 GTSNPN, CDR2 SVGIG (reference sequence). V lost 0 bases, J lost 6 bases, and 9 bases stayed unmatched. This CDR3 comprises 16 residues. The CDR3 is CAWSVLTGGVSGELFF. The CDR3 DNA follows: TGTGCCTGGAGTGTACTGACGGGAGGGGTCTCCGGGGAGCTGTTTTTT.

The chain links TRBV6-2 or TRBV6-3 to TRBJ1-5; the match to TRBD1 covers 10 bases. V trimming: 0 bases; J trimming: 9 bases; junction bases outside the gene matches: 2. The CDR3 totals 14 residues. Germline V lookup: CDR1 MNHEY, CDR2 SVGEGT. Here the CDR3 reads CASSYSGQGRPQHF. The DNA for the CDR3 is TGTGCCAGCAGTTACTCGGGACAGGGGCGGCCCCAGCATTTT.

This clonotype was picked up a small number of times. The chain is built from TRBV20-1 and TRBJ2-1, with 7 bases lining up with TRBD2. The CDR3 covers 15 residues. CDR1 is DFQATT and CDR2 is SNEGSKA in the germline V gene (reference sequence). V lost 6 bases, J lost 2 bases, and 10 bases stayed unmatched. CDR3 protein: CSALRAGVPYNEQFF. The CDR3 DNA follows: TGCAGTGCCTTACGGGCGGGAGTCCCCTACAATGAGCAGTTCTTC.

This clonotype was seen a handful of times. This chain uses TRBV10-1 with TRBJ2-3; D gene ambiguous. Germline V gives CDR1 WNHNN, CDR2 SYGVQD (reference sequence). The CDR3 sequence is 14 residues long. V lost 3 bases and J 6 bases, leaving 13 bases between the germline ends. The CDR3 is CASSDPQRLDTQYF. The CDR3 DNA reads as TGCGCCAGCAGTGACCCACAACGATTGGATACGCAGTATTTT.

This clonotype has just a few counts. The chain couples TRBV24-1 to TRBJ2-3; the match to TRBD2 covers 11 bases. The CDR3 covers 16 residues. Germline V CDR1 and CDR2: KGHDR, SFDVKD. Germline trimming cut 3 bases from V and 2 bases from J; bases unmatched to any gene: 3. This CDR3 reads CATSDRLAGSTDTQYF. The CDR3 bases are TGTGCCACCAGTGATAGACTAGCGGGATCCACAGATACGCAGTATTTT.

This chain links TRBV5-4 with TRBJ1-4; 7 positions match TRBD1. The CDR3 contains 17 residues. Germline assignment: CDR1 SGHNT and CDR2 YYREEE (reference sequence). V was clipped by 4 bases and J by 0 bases; unmatched bases: 9. The DNA of the CDR3 is TGTGCCAGCAGCCCTCGGGGGCAGGGGGCAACTAATGAAAAACTGTTTTTT. Translation gives CASSPRGQGATNEKLFF.